The 21 T cell receptor beta chains reported below all come from one sample, sequenced in a study of identical twins. TCRdb ran MiXCR on the 5' RACE reads and lists one entry per CDR3 protein. The sample consists of 450,000 or so distinct CDR3 sequences, about 14% of them appearing once. The data also belong to a second study, concerning yellow fever vaccine responses in identical twins.

Sequenced input: CD4+ T cells sorted from blood. The receptors stem from a woman between 18 and 30 years old in good health.

This clonotype appeared a single time. J is TRBJ2-2 and V is TRBV20-1; 11 bases fit TRBD2. The germline V gene has CDR1 DFQATT and CDR2 SNEGSKA (reference sequence). J gave up 4 bases and V 4 bases, and 5 bases lay outside the gene matches. The CDR3 has 15 residues. The CDR3, as DNA: TGCAGTGCTATACTAGCGGGAGCCGCCACCGGGGAGCTGTTTTTT. It encodes CSAILAGAATGELFF.

This clonotype has a count of ten or more. The chain carries TRBV12-3 or TRBV12-4 and TRBJ2-1; 8 positions agree with TRBD2. V shed 5 bases, J shed 4 bases, and the junction held 13 bases outside the gene matches. The CDR3 has 17 residues. CDR3 nucleotide sequence: TGTGCCAGCAGTCCCGCGGGGAATAGCGGGGTGTACAATGAGCAGTTCTTC. Residues: CASSPAGNSGVYNEQFF.

J is TRBJ2-4 and V is TRBV12-3 or TRBV12-4, with a tentative D call TRBD1 (6 bases). With 7 bases removed from V and 2 bases from J, the gap between germline ends came to 21 bases. The CDR3 is made up of 17 amino acids. CDR3 sequence reads: CASTTGGGIVTKNIQYF. The CDR3 region has the DNA TGTGCCAGCACCACTGGGGGCGGTATCGTGACCAAAAACATTCAGTACTTC.

This clonotype was picked up a small number of times. V gene TRBV6-2 or TRBV6-3 combines with J gene TRBJ2-1; 11 bases are shared with TRBD2. Per the germline V gene, CDR1 is MNHEY and CDR2 is SVGEGT. The trim removed 2 bases at V and 0 bases at J, leaving 9 bases unmatched. The CDR3 contains 19 residues. The CDR3 loop is CASSYPKRLAGSSYNEQFF. CDR3 bases: TGTGCCAGCAGTTACCCGAAGAGACTAGCGGGGAGCTCCTACAATGAGCAGTTCTTC.

The gene calls are TRBV5-5 and TRBJ1-2, with D perhaps TRBD1 (6 bases). The V and J ends lost 5 bases and 10 bases respectively, with 12 bases between them. The CDR3 sequence is 11 residues long. The germline V gene has CDR1 SGHKS and CDR2 YYEKEE (reference sequence). CDR3 protein: CASRRQVDYTF. The CDR3, as DNA: TGTGCCAGCAGGCGACAGGTGGACTACACCTTC.

V gene TRBV10-3 combines with J gene TRBJ2-7; possibly TRBD2 for D (6 bases). V gave up 0 bases and J gave up 6 bases, with 15 bases separating them. The CDR3 runs 15 residues. From germline, CDR1 is ENHRY and CDR2 SYGVKD. In DNA, the CDR3 is TGTGCCATCAGTGAGTCCCGGGGAGGTCCAGGCGAGCAGTACTTC. The encoded protein is CAISESRGGPGEQYF.

This clonotype has just a few counts. The rearrangement links TRBV20-1 to TRBJ2-2, with D uncertain. Germline CDR1 is DFQATT and CDR2 is SNEGSKA (reference sequence). V lost 3 bases and J 1 base, leaving 6 bases between the germline ends. The CDR3 is made up of 13 amino acids. CDR3 nucleotides: TGCAGTGCTAGTCCCGTGAACACCGGGGAGCTGTTTTTT. Protein product: CSASPVNTGELFF.

This clonotype was detected a few times. The J gene is TRBJ2-7, the V gene TRBV28; TRBD2 agrees at 11 bases. Germline CDR1 and CDR2: MDHEN and SYDVKM. V lost 8 bases and J lost 2; bases outside the gene matches: 2. The length of the CDR3 is 13 residues. Here the CDR3 reads CASGTSGAYEQYF. The CDR3 coding sequence is TGTGCCAGCGGGACTAGCGGCGCCTACGAGCAGTACTTC.

This clonotype was observed a few times. The V gene is TRBV3-1, the J gene TRBJ2-3; 10 bases are shared with TRBD2. This CDR3 comprises 16 residues. V dropped 1 base and J dropped 5; count of bases not matched to a gene: 6. Germline V gives CDR1 LGHDT, CDR2 YNNKEL (reference sequence). CDR3 DNA: TGTGCCAGCAGCCAAGTAGTAGCGGGGGGTGGAGATACGCAGTATTTT. Protein: CASSQVVAGGGDTQYF.

In its sample, this clonotype was seen a few times. The chain joins TRBV29-1 to TRBJ2-7; TRBD1 aligns across 10 bases. CDR3 length equals 16 residues. V shed 6 bases, J shed 5 bases, and the junction held 16 bases outside the gene matches. CDR1 and CDR2 from the germline V gene are SQVTM and ANQGSEA. Written as DNA, the CDR3 is TGCAGCGTGCGCCGTTGGACCGGGACAGGGGAGAACGAGCAGTACTTC. Protein: CSVRRWTGTGENEQYF.

This clonotype was picked up many times. V gene TRBV7-2 combines with J gene TRBJ2-2, with TRBD2 identical over 8 bases. The J segment lost 1 base and the V segment lost 2 bases, leaving 3 bases of the junction unmatched. CDR3 length: 16 amino acids. Germline loops: CDR1 SGHTA, CDR2 FQGNSA. For the CDR3, the DNA is TGTGCCAGCAGCTTAACGCTAGCGGGGAACACCGGGGAGCTGTTTTTT. The encoded protein is CASSLTLAGNTGELFF.

DNA for the CDR3: TGTGCCAGCAGCTTAGGCGACAGGGCAAACCAGCCCCAGCATTTT. Residues: CASSLGDRANQPQHF. The chain has TRBV11-2 and TRBJ1-5; 7 nucleotides agree with TRBD1. Trimming cost V 1 base and J 7 bases; bases outside gene matches: 7. CDR3 length equals 15 residues. The germline V gene encodes CDR1 SGHAT and CDR2 FQNNGV.

The chain carries TRBV27 and TRBJ2-1; 10 bases fit TRBD1. The germline CDR1 and CDR2 sequences are MNHEY and SMNVEV (reference sequence). This CDR3 has 15 residues. J lost 12 bases, V lost 8 bases, and 16 bases had no gene match. CDR3 DNA sequence: TGTGCCAGCGGACGGACAGGGGGGGGTCAGGACGCGCAGTTCTTC. It translates to CASGRTGGGQDAQFF.

This clonotype was seen a handful of times. The chain couples TRBV14 to TRBJ2-2; D is ambiguous. This CDR3 has 15 residues. Deletions cut 3 bases from V and 5 bases from J, with 13 bases between. Germline loops: CDR1 SGHDN, CDR2 FVKESK. The CDR3 bases are TGTGCCAGCAGCCAGTCAGGCTTTGGGACCGGGGAGCTGTTTTTT. Protein sequence: CASSQSGFGTGELFF.

This clonotype was counted many times. This sequence joins TRBV7-6 and TRBJ2-3; D ambiguous. V dropped 1 base and J dropped 1 base, with 12 bases sitting between them. Germline lookup yields CDR1 SGHVS and CDR2 FNYEAQ. The CDR3 contains 16 residues. The CDR3: CASSLGGGFRTDTQYF. CDR3 DNA sequence: TGTGCCAGCAGCTTAGGTGGTGGTTTTCGCACAGATACGCAGTATTTT.

This clonotype showed up just a few times. The chain is built from TRBV21-1 and TRBJ2-4; the table calls TRBD1, which could not be checked here. TRBV21-1 constitutes a pseudogene. This CDR3 is built from 16 residues. This CDR3 is CASSLCRRGTKNIQYF. CDR3 in DNA: TGTGCCAGCAGCCTGTGCCGGAGGGGGACCAAAAACATTCAGTACTTC.

In its sample, this clonotype was seen a few times. J is TRBJ1-4 and V is TRBV9, with no clear D. Germline lookup yields CDR1 SGDLS and CDR2 YYNGEE. V was pared by 1 base and J by 8 bases, with 15 bases between. This CDR3 comprises 15 residues. DNA for the CDR3: TGTGCCAGCAGCGTAAACGGACGGTCGGGGGAAAAACTGTTTTTT. Residues: CASSVNGRSGEKLFF.

This chain uses TRBV12-3 or TRBV12-4 with TRBJ2-1, with TRBD1 as a possible D gene (6 bases). The V end lost 6 bases, the J end lost 6 bases, and 12 bases lay between the germline ends. CDR3 length equals 13 residues. CDR3 residues: CASRYTGFNEQFF. CDR3 DNA: TGTGCCAGCAGGTACACAGGGTTCAATGAGCAGTTCTTC.

The rearrangement uses TRBV7-2 and TRBJ2-3; no clear D. V was clipped by 1 base and J by 4 bases, with 9 bases between them. The germline V gene has CDR1 SGHTA and CDR2 FQGNSA. The CDR3 runs to 14 residues. The CDR3 nucleotides read TGTGCCAGCAGCTTAGTAGGCTCTCCAGATACGCAGTATTTT. Residues: CASSLVGSPDTQYF.

The genes are TRBV6-5 and TRBJ1-6, with 7 bases fitting TRBD1. This CDR3 has 16 residues. Germline V gene lookup returns CDR1 MNHEY and CDR2 SVGAGI. V lost 0 bases and J lost 9; bases outside the gene matches: 8. CDR3 residues: CASSYSIGGKGSPLHF. CDR3 in DNA: TGTGCCAGCAGTTACTCGATAGGGGGCAAGGGTTCACCCCTCCACTTT.

This clonotype has just a few counts. This sequence joins TRBV28 and TRBJ2-7; 15 nucleotides align to TRBD2. Germline-derived CDR1 and CDR2 are MDHEN and SYDVKM. The CDR3 is made up of 15 amino acids. The trim removed 5 bases at V and 12 bases at J, leaving 11 bases unmatched. CDR3 sequence: CASSPPGLAGGHAYF. Here the CDR3 DNA reads TGTGCCAGCAGTCCCCCCGGACTAGCGGGAGGGCATGCGTACTTC.